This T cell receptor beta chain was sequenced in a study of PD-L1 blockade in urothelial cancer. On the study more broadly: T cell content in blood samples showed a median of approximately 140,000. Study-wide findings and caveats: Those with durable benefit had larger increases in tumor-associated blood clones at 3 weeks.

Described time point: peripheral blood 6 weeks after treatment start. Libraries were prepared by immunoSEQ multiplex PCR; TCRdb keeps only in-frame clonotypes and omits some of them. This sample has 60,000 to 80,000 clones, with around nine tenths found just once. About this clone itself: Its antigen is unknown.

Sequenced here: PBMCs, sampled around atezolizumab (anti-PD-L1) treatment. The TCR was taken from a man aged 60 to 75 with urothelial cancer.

The CDR3 spells CASSFSRGGYEQFF. In DNA, the CDR3 is TGTGCCAGCAGTTTCAGTAGGGGTGGCTATGAGCAGTTCTTC. The chain uses TRBV27 and TRBJ2-1; perhaps TRBD1 as D (5 bases). V lost 3 bases and J 8 bases, leaving 14 bases between the germline ends. CDR3 length: 14 residues. The germline V gene encodes CDR1 MNHEY and CDR2 SMNVEV (reference sequence).